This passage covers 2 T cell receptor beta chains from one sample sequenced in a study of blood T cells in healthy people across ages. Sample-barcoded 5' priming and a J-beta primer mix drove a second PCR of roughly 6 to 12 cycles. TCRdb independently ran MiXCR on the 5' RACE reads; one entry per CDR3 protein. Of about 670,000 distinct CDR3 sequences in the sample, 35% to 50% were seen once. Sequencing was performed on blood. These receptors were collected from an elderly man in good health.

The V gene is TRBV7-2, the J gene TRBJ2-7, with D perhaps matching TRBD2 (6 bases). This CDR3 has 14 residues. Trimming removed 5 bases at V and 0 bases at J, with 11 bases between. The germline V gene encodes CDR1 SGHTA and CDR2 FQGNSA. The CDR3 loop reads CASSRDGSSYEQYF. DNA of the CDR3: TGTGCCAGCAGCCGGGACGGGAGCTCCTACGAGCAGTACTTC.

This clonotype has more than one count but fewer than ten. CDR3 nucleotides: TGTGCCAGTAGACAGGGAACAAATGAAAAACTGTTTTTT. Translation: CASRQGTNEKLFF. The rearrangement uses TRBV19 and TRBJ1-4, with a possible D match to TRBD1 (6 bases). The length of the CDR3 is 13 residues. Germline V gives CDR1 LNHDA, CDR2 SQIVND (reference sequence). Between the trimmed V and J ends, which lost 6 bases and 5 bases, there was a span of 10 bases.